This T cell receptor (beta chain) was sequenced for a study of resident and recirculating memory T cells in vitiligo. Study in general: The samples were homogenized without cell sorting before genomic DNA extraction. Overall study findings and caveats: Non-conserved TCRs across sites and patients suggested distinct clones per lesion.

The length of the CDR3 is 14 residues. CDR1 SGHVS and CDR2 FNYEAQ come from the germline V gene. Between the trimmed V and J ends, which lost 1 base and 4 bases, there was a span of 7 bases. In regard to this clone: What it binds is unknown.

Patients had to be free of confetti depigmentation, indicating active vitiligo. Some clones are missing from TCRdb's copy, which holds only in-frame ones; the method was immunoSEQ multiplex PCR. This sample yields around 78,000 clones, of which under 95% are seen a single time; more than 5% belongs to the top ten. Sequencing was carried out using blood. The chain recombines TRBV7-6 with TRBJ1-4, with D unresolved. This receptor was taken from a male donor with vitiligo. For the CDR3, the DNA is TGTGCCAGCAGCTTAGGGCACAATAATGAAAAACTGTTTTTT. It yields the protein CASSLGHNNEKLFF.